The TCR beta chain under discussion was sequenced for a study of technical replicates of blood from a handful of donors. The method was immunoSEQ multiplex PCR; TCRdb's version includes in-frame clones alone and lacks a portion of them. The top ten clones hold roughly 0.2% of a sample with some 71,000 clones, approximately 97% of them seen once. The clonotype was recovered from a human donor in good health. The source material was T cells isolated from PBMCs.

The CDR3 loop reads CASSPYGTDTGELFF. The CDR3 DNA reads TGTGCCAGCTCACCGTACGGGACAGACACCGGGGAGCTGTTTTTT. J is TRBJ2-2 and V is TRBV18, with 7 bases fitting TRBD1. This CDR3 is 15 amino acids long. The germline V gene encodes CDR1 KGHSH and CDR2 LQKENI. V lost 3 bases, J lost 3 bases, and 4 bases stayed unmatched.